A selection of T cell receptor beta chains follows, all from one sample in a study of blood T cell repertoires in COVID-19. The method was immunoSEQ multiplex PCR; TCRdb's version includes in-frame clones alone and lacks a portion of them. The sample holds about 54,000 clones, roughly four fifths seen once. The specimen was peripheral blood. The receptor set was obtained from a woman in her sixties with acute or convalescent COVID-19. Each CDR3 is given with its conserved first and last residue. D genes are given only for firm matches. Expanded clones get a size class; other rows say once, few or many, or leave the size out.

NA,TRBJ2-3,TRBV7-3,NA,CASSPGHTDTQYF,TGTGCCAGCAGCCCGGGACACACAGATACGCAGTATTTT
NA,TRBJ1-1,TRBV5-1,NA,CASSLVSRDTEAFF,TGCGCCAGCAGCTTGGTTTCCAGGGATACTGAAGCTTTCTTT
TRBD1,TRBJ1-5,TRBV18,few,CASSPGTGRNPTQF,TGTGCCAGCTCACCCGGGACAGGCCGCAACCCCACTCAATTT
TRBD2,TRBJ2-7,TRBV19,NA,CASSSSPGRMTSASYEQYF,TGTGCCAGTAGTTCCTCCCCGGGACGGATGACTAGCGCGTCCTACGAGCAGTACTTC
TRBD2,TRBJ2-7,TRBV5-1,NA,CASSLVAGGTYEQYF,TGCGCCAGCAGCTTGGTAGCGGGAGGGACCTACGAGCAGTACTTC
NA,TRBJ2-1,TRBV3-1/TRBV3-2,NA,CASSPSSSHEQFF,TGTGCCAGCAGCCCTTCTAGCTCCCATGAGCAGTTCTTC
NA,TRBJ1-6,TRBV2,NA,CASSSTFASGNSPLHF,TGTGCCAGCAGTTCGACGTTCGCGTCGGGTAATTCACCCCTCCACTTT
TRBD1,TRBJ1-2,TRBV6-5,NA,CVDADRVQGYTF,TGTGTAGATGCGGACAGGGTCCAAGGCTACACCTTC
TRBD2,TRBJ2-2,TRBV28,NA,CASSLSGGANGELFF,TGTGCCAGCAGCCTTAGCGGGGGGGCTAACGGGGAGCTGTTTTTT
TRBD1,TRBJ1-5,TRBV6-2/TRBV6-3,NA,CASSYSGQGSQPQHF,TGTGCCAGCAGTTACTCGGGACAGGGTAGTCAGCCCCAGCATTTT
TRBD1,TRBJ2-5,TRBV13,once,CASSLRSTGGGSETQYF,TGTGCCAGCAGCTTACGGAGCACAGGGGGCGGGTCGGAGACCCAGTACTTC
NA,TRBJ2-1,TRBV9,NA,CASSVGNRRSYNEQFF,TGTGCCAGCAGCGTAGGGAACAGGCGCTCCTACAATGAGCAGTTCTTC
TRBD1,TRBJ1-6,TRBV30,NA,CACRDRANSPLHF,TGTGCCTGCCGAGACAGGGCTAATTCACCCCTCCACTTT
NA,TRBJ1-5,TRBV7-2,NA,CASSLEQNQPQHF,TGTGCCAGCAGCTTAGAACAAAATCAGCCCCAGCATTTT
TRBD1,TRBJ2-1,TRBV24-1,NA,CATSEWTGGEQFF,TGTGCCACCAGTGAGTGGACAGGGGGGGAGCAGTTCTTC
TRBD2,TRBJ2-1,TRBV24-1,NA,CATSDRGASGRVNEQFF,TGTGCCACCAGTGATCGGGGGGCTAGCGGGCGGGTCAATGAGCAGTTCTTC
TRBD1,TRBJ1-5,TRBV4-1,few,CASSQRAGPGQQNQPQHF,TGCGCCAGCAGCCAAAGGGCAGGACCGGGACAGCAAAATCAGCCCCAGCATTTT
TRBD1,TRBJ2-2,TRBV6-7,NA,CASSDRQGRTGELFF,TGTGCCAGCAGCGATAGACAGGGCCGCACCGGGGAGCTGTTTTTT
NA,TRBJ2-1,TRBV5-1,NA,CASGPRGLSSTLYNEQFF,TGCGCCAGCGGCCCCCGGGGACTCTCCTCAACCCTCTACAATGAGCAGTTCTTC
NA,TRBJ1-1,TRBV7-2,NA,CASSFMAGNTEAFF,TGTGCCAGCAGCTTCATGGCGGGGAACACTGAAGCTTTCTTT
NA,TRBJ1-2,TRBV19,NA,CASSKVRNYGYTF,TGTGCCAGTAGTAAAGTGCGGAACTATGGCTACACCTTC
NA,TRBJ2-5,TRBV10-3,NA,CAISKAGFGETQYF,TGTGCCATCAGTAAGGCCGGGTTTGGAGAGACCCAGTACTTC
NA,TRBJ1-2,TRBV9,NA,CASGGGYGYTF,TGTGCCAGCGGGGGAGGTTATGGCTACACCTTC
NA,TRBJ1-5,TRBV9,NA,CASSATQGNQPQHF,TGTGCCAGCAGCGCCACTCAGGGAAATCAGCCCCAGCATTTT
NA,TRBJ2-4,TRBV2,NA,CASSEGQFRAKNIQYF,TGTGCCAGCAGTGAAGGTCAGTTTCGTGCCAAAAACATTCAGTACTTC
TRBD1,TRBJ1-2,TRBV6-5,NA,CASSSRTGGGDGYTF,TGTGCCAGCAGTTCGAGGACAGGGGGAGGCGATGGCTACACCTTC
NA,TRBJ1-1,TRBV6-5,NA,CASRRDRTEAFF,TGTGCCAGCCGGAGGGATCGGACTGAAGCTTTCTTT
TRBD1,TRBJ2-7,TRBV10-1,NA,CASTPTGGYEQYF,TGCGCCAGCACACCAACAGGGGGCTACGAGCAGTACTTC
NA,TRBJ1-5,TRBV30,NA,CAWSPREGLGNQPQHF,TGTGCCTGGAGTCCCCGTGAGGGATTAGGCAATCAGCCCCAGCATTTT
TRBD1,TRBJ1-1,TRBV19,NA,CATLRTGEAFF,TGTGCCACCCTCCGGACAGGTGAAGCTTTCTTT
NA,TRBJ1-1,TRBV2,NA,CASIRQGSTEAFF,TGTGCCAGCATTCGGCAGGGGAGCACTGAAGCTTTCTTT
NA,TRBJ2-7,TRBV19,NA,CASSIWPGSYEQYF,TGTGCCAGTAGTATTTGGCCGGGATCCTACGAGCAGTACTTC
TRBD1,TRBJ1-2,TRBV28,NA,CASSDLPPTGAYGYTF,TGTGCCAGCAGTGACCTCCCCCCGACAGGGGCCTATGGCTACACCTTC
TRBD2,TRBJ2-3,TRBV5-6,NA,CASSSPGLAGTDTQYF,TGTGCCAGCAGCTCACCGGGACTAGCAGGCACAGATACGCAGTATTTT
TRBD1,TRBJ1-2,TRBV6-5,NA,CASSTGQGSYTF,TGTGCCAGCAGTACGGGACAGGGGAGCTACACCTTC
NA,TRBJ2-1,TRBV9,few,CASSVTEDEQFF,TGTGCCAGCAGTGTAACGGAGGATGAGCAGTTCTTC
TRBD1,TRBJ1-1,TRBV12-3/TRBV12-4,NA,CASSLNGQGTAFF,TGTGCCAGCAGCCTGAACGGACAGGGGACAGCTTTCTTT
NA,TRBJ1-4,TRBV7-2,NA,CASSGVGTSNEKLFF,TGTGCCAGCAGCGGGGTAGGGACATCCAATGAAAAACTGTTTTTT
TRBD1,TRBJ2-6,TRBV6-6,NA,CASSPDRGQGANVLTF,TGTGCCAGCAGTCCCGACAGGGGGCAGGGGGCCAACGTCCTGACTTTC
NA,TRBJ1-4,TRBV28,few,CASRSRGGAANEKLFF,TGTGCCAGCAGATCCCGAGGAGGGGCGGCTAATGAAAAACTGTTTTTT
NA,TRBJ2-7,TRBV7-3,NA,CASSLKDGFSGNFYEQYF,TGTGCCAGCAGCTTAAAGGACGGTTTTTCGGGGAACTTCTACGAGCAGTACTTC
TRBD2,TRBJ2-1,TRBV24-1,NA,CATSEPGLAGSSYNEQFF,TGTGCCACCAGTGAGCCCGGACTAGCGGGTTCTTCCTACAATGAGCAGTTCTTC
TRBD2,TRBJ2-1,TRBV29-1,NA,CSVELAVVSSYNEQFF,TGCAGCGTTGAGCTAGCGGTAGTAAGCTCCTACAATGAGCAGTTCTTC
TRBD2,TRBJ2-1,TRBV5-1,NA,CASSLKGGRAFDNEQFF,TGCGCCAGCAGCTTGAAGGGCGGGAGGGCCTTCGACAATGAGCAGTTCTTC
NA,TRBJ1-2,TRBV5-6,few,CASSLATENGYTF,TGTGCCAGCAGCTTAGCCACGGAGAATGGCTACACCTTC
TRBD1,TRBJ2-6,TRBV3-1/TRBV3-2,NA,CASSHRTGSSGANVLTF,TGTGCCAGCAGCCATCGGACAGGGAGCTCTGGGGCCAACGTCCTGACTTTC
NA,TRBJ1-5,TRBV5-1,NA,CASSLGHSNQPQHF,TGCGCCAGCAGCTTGGGACACAGCAATCAGCCCCAGCATTTT
NA,TRBJ1-3,TRBV4-1,few,CASSQGSVGNTIYF,TGCGCCAGCAGCCAAGGGTCGGTTGGAAACACCATATATTTT